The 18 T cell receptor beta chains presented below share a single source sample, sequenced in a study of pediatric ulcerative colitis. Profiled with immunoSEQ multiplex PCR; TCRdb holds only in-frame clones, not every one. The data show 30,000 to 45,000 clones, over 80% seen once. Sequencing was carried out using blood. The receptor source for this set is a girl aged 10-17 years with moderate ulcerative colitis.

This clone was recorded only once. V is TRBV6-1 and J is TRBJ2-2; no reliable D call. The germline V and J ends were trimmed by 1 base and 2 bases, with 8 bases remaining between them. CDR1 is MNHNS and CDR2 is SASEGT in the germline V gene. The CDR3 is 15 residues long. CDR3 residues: CASSEEGRNTGELFF. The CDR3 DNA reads TGTGCCAGCAGTGAAGAGGGCCGAAACACCGGGGAGCTGTTTTTT.

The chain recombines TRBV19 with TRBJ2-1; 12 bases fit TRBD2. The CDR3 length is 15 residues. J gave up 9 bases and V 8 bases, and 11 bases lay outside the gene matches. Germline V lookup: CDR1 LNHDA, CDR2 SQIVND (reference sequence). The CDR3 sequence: CASRQQGTSGPEQFF. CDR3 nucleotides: TGTGCCAGTCGACAACAGGGGACTAGCGGGCCTGAGCAGTTCTTC.

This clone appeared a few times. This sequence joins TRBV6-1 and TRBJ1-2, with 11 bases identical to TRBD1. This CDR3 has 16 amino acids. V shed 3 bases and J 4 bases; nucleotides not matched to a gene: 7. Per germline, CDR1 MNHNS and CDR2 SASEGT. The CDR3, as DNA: TGTGCCAGCAGTGAGAGCTTGGGACAGGGGGGCTATGGCTACACCTTC. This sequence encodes CASSESLGQGGYGYTF.

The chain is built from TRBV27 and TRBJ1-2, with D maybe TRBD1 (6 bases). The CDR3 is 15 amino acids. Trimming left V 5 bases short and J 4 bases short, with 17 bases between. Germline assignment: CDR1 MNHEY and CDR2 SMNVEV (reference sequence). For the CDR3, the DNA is TGTGCCAGCAGTATCGCCGCCGGGACACCCTATGGCTACACCTTC. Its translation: CASSIAAGTPYGYTF.

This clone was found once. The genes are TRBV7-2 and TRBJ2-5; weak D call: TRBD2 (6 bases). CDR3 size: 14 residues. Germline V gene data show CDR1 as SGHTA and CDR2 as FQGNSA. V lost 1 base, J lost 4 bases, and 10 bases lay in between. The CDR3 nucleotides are TGTGCCAGCAGCTTAGGACTAGGTAGAGAGACCCAGTACTTC. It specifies CASSLGLGRETQYF.

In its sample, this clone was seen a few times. CDR3 protein: CASSLTGGHGYTF. Written as DNA, the CDR3 is TGTGCCAGCAGTTTGACAGGGGGCCATGGCTACACCTTC. The chain uses TRBV2 and TRBJ1-2, with 10 bases fitting TRBD1. V shed 5 bases, J shed 6 bases, and the junction held 3 bases outside the gene matches. Germline CDR1 and CDR2: SNHLY and FYNNEI. The CDR3 covers 13 residues.

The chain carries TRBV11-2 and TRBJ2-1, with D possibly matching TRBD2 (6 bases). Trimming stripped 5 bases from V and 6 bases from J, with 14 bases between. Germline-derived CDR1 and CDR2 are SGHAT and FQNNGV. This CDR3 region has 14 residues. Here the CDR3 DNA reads TGTGCCAGCAGCCCCGAGGGACTGCCCAATGAGCAGTTCTTC. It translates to CASSPEGLPNEQFF.

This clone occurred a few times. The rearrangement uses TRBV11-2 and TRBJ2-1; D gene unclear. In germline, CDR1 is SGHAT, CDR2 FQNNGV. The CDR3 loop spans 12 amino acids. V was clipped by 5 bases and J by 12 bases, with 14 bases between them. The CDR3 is CASSLPQLAQFF. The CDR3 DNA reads TGTGCCAGCAGCCTCCCACAATTAGCGCAGTTCTTC.

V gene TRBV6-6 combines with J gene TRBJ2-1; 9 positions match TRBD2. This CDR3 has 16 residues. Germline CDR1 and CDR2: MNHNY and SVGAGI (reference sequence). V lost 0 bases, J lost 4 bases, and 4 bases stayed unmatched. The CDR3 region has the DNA TGTGCCAGCAGTTACTCCGAGACTAGCGGTTACAATGAGCAGTTCTTC. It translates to CASSYSETSGYNEQFF.

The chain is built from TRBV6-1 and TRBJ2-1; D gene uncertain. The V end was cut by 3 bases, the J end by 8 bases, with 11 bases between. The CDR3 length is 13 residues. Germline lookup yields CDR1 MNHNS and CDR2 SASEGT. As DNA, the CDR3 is TGTGCCAGCAGTGAGCAATTACGTCATGAGCAGTTCTTC. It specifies CASSEQLRHEQFF.

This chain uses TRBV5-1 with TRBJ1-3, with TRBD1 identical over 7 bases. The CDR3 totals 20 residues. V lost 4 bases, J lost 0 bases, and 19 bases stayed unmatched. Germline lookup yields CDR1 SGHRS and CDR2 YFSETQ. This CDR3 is CASSARRGQIFLRSGNTIYF. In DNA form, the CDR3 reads TGCGCCAGCAGCGCGCGGCGGGGACAGATTTTCTTACGCTCTGGAAACACCATATATTTT.

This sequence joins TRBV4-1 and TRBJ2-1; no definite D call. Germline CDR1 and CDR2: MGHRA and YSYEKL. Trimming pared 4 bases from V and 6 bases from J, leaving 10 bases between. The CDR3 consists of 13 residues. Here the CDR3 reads CASSLGRANEQFF. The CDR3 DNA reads TGCGCCAGCAGCCTCGGCCGGGCCAATGAGCAGTTCTTC.

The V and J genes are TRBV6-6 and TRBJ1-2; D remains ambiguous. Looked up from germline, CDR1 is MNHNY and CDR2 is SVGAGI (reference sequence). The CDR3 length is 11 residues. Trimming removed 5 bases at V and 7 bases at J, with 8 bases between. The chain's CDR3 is CASSPQVGYTF. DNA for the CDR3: TGTGCCAGCAGTCCCCAGGTTGGCTACACCTTC.

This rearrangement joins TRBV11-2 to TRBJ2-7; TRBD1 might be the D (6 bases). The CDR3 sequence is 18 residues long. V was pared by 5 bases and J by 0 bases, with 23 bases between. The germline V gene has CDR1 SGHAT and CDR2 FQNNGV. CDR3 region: CASSKASPGQGSSYEQYF. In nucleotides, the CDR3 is TGTGCCAGCAGCAAAGCTTCCCCCGGGCAGGGGAGCTCCTACGAGCAGTACTTC.

The CDR3 sequence: CASSPERGGANEQFF. In nucleotides, the CDR3 is TGTGCCAGCAGCCCAGAACGGGGGGGGGCGAATGAGCAGTTCTTC. This rearrangement joins TRBV11-2 to TRBJ2-1; 8 bases map to TRBD2. The germline CDR1 and CDR2 sequences are SGHAT and FQNNGV. This CDR3 has 15 amino acids. The V and J ends lost 5 bases and 7 bases, in that order; junction bases with no gene match: 10.

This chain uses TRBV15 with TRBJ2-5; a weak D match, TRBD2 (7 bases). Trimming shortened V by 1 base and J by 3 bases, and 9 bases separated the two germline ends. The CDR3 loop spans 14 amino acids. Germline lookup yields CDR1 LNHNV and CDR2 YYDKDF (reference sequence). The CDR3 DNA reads TGTGCCACCAGCAGAGGGGGGGGCGAAGAGACCCAGTACTTC. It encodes CATSRGGGEETQYF. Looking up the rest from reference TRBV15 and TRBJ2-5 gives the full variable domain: DAMVIQNPRYQVTQFGKPVTLSCSQTLNHNVMYWYQQKSSQAPKLLFHYYDKDFNNEADTPDNFQSRRPNTSFCFLDIRSPGLGDTAMYLCATSRGGGEETQYFGPGTRLLVL.

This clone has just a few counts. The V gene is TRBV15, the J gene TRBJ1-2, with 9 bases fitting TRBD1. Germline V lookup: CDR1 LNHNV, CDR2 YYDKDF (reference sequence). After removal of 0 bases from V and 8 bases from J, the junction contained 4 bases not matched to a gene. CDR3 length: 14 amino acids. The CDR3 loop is CATSREQGALGYTF. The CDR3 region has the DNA TGTGCCACCAGCAGAGAACAGGGGGCGCTCGGCTACACCTTC.

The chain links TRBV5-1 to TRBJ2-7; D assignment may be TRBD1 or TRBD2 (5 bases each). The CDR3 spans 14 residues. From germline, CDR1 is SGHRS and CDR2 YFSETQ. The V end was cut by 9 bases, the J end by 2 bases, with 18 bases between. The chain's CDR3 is CATSSGQVPYEQYF. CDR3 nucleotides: TGCGCCACCTCCTCGGGGCAGGTTCCCTACGAGCAGTACTTC. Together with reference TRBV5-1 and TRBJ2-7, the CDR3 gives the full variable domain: KAGVTQTPRYLIKTRGQQVTLSCSPISGHRSVSWYQQTPGQGLQFLFEYFSETQRNKGNFPGRFSGRQFSNSRSEMNVSTLELGDSALYLCATSSGQVPYEQYFGPGTRLTVT.